The 21 T cell receptor beta chains in this list originate from one sample, sequenced in a study of cytomegalovirus exposure and HLA in healthy donors. The PCR made use of 60 Vbeta and 13 Jbeta primers. Profiled with immunoSEQ multiplex PCR; TCRdb holds only in-frame clones, not every one. The profile shows 150,000 to 250,000 clones, 70% to 85% of them singletons. The source material was PBMCs. The source is a boy younger than 10 in good health and CMV-seronegative.

The chain joins TRBV9 to TRBJ2-2; TRBD1 is a possible D gene (6 bases). The germline V gene encodes CDR1 SGDLS and CDR2 YYNGEE. V dropped 2 bases and J dropped 5 bases, with 13 bases sitting between them. The CDR3 sequence is 15 residues long. DNA for the CDR3: TGTGCCAGCAGCGTCACAGGGTCTAGGACCGGGGAGCTGTTTTTT. Amino acid sequence: CASSVTGSRTGELFF.

The chain is built from TRBV5-1 and TRBJ2-2, with D possibly matching TRBD1 (6 bases). Germline CDR1 reads SGHRS; CDR2 reads YFSETQ. The CDR3 is 16 residues long. V lost 1 base to trimming and J lost 6 bases, with 16 bases between them. CDR3 DNA sequence: TGCGCCAGCAGCTTGAGAGGAGACAGGCAGGCCGGGGAGCTGTTTTTT. This gives the protein CASSLRGDRQAGELFF.

V usage is TRBV7-9 and J usage is TRBJ2-3; 14 bases are shared with TRBD2. The CDR3 totals 16 residues. Germline trimming cut 5 bases from V and 6 bases from J; bases unmatched to any gene: 7. The germline gives CDR1 SEHNR, CDR2 FQNEAQ (reference sequence). The CDR3 is CASSPRTSGGWDTQYF. Here the CDR3 DNA reads TGTGCCAGCAGCCCACGGACTAGCGGGGGGTGGGATACGCAGTATTTT.

In this sample, this clone turned up once. An end of the junction differs from the germline gene, which may be a read error. J is TRBJ2-5 and V is TRBV7-7; 9 nucleotides align to TRBD1. The CDR3 is made up of 13 amino acids. Germline values: CDR1 SSHAT, CDR2 FNYEAQ (reference sequence). This CDR3 reads CASSRDREETQYF. The CDR3 DNA reads as TGTGCTAGCAGCCGGGACAGGGAGGAGACCCAGTACTTC. Together with reference TRBV7-7 and TRBJ2-5, the CDR3 gives the full variable domain: GAGVSQSPRYKVTKRGQDVTLRCDPISSHATLYWYQQALGQGPEFLTYFNYEAQPDKSGLPSDRFSAERPEGSISTLTIQRTEQRDSAMYRCASSRDREETQYFGPGTRLLVL.

This clone was seen a handful of times. The rearrangement uses TRBV4-2 and TRBJ1-6; 8 positions match TRBD1. CDR3 length equals 18 residues. V lost 1 base and J lost 7; bases outside the gene matches: 12. Germline CDR1 reads LGHNA; CDR2 reads YNFKEQ. The chain's CDR3 is CASSQGITGGSMNSPLHF. The CDR3 region has the DNA TGTGCCAGCAGCCAAGGAATTACAGGGGGTAGTATGAATTCACCCCTCCACTTT.

The chain couples TRBV5-5 to TRBJ1-5, with D perhaps matching TRBD1 (6 bases). Per the germline V gene, CDR1 is SGHKS and CDR2 is YYEKEE (reference sequence). V was trimmed by 1 base and J by 1 base, leaving 6 bases between them. This CDR3 is 14 amino acids long. In nucleotides, the CDR3 is TGTGCCAGCAGCTTGCAGGGGAGCAATCAGCCCCAGCATTTT. Its translation: CASSLQGSNQPQHF.

This sequence joins TRBV4-3 and TRBJ2-3; 13 bases map to TRBD2. Germline CDR1 and CDR2: LGHNA and YSLEER. The CDR3 totals 15 residues. V lost 4 bases, J lost 3 bases, and 1 base stayed unmatched. CDR3 DNA sequence: TGCGCCAGCAGCCGGGGACTAGCGGGGACAGATACGCAGTATTTT. This translates into CASSRGLAGTDTQYF.

V gene TRBV21-1 combines with J gene TRBJ1-6. TRBV21-1 is tagged as a pseudogene. The CDR3 contains 15 residues. DNA for the CDR3: TGTGCCAGCAGCTGGAGCTACATCTATAATTCACCCCTCCACTTT. Translating gives CASSWSYIYNSPLHF.

The chain recombines TRBV29-1 with TRBJ1-1, with 7 bases lining up with TRBD1. This CDR3 comprises 14 residues. V shed 7 bases and J 1 base; nucleotides not matched to a gene: 9. CDR1 and CDR2 from the germline V gene are SQVTM and ANQGSEA. The CDR3 spells CSADRRTGNTEAFF. Here the CDR3 DNA reads TGCAGCGCCGATCGAAGGACAGGGAACACTGAAGCTTTCTTT.

V gene TRBV2 combines with J gene TRBJ2-5; 14 positions agree with TRBD2. Trimming took 11 bases from V and 0 from J; bases not matched to a gene: 5. Germline V gives CDR1 SNHLY, CDR2 FYNNEI. This CDR3 comprises 15 residues. This CDR3 is CAFGTSGGHQETQYF. The DNA for the CDR3 is TGTGCCTTCGGGACTAGCGGGGGCCACCAAGAGACCCAGTACTTC. Supplemented by reference TRBV2 and TRBJ2-5, the full variable domain reads EPEVTQTPSHQVTQMGQEVILRCVPISNHLYFYWYRQILGQKVEFLVSFYNNEISEKSEIFDDQFSVERPDGSNFTLKIRSTKLEDSAMYFCAFGTSGGHQETQYFGPGTRLLVL.

This clone was seen more than once but under ten times. The gene calls are TRBV5-1 and TRBJ2-7; maybe TRBD2 (7 bases). This CDR3 contains 16 residues. Germline V gene lookup returns CDR1 SGHRS and CDR2 YFSETQ. Trimming left V 0 bases short and J 2 bases short, with 15 bases between. CDR3 residues: CASSLALRGPAYEQYF. DNA of the CDR3: TGCGCCAGCAGCTTGGCCTTGCGGGGGCCTGCCTACGAGCAGTACTTC. Complete variable domain (other parts from reference TRBV5-1 and TRBJ2-7): KAGVTQTPRYLIKTRGQQVTLSCSPISGHRSVSWYQQTPGQGLQFLFEYFSETQRNKGNFPGRFSGRQFSNSRSEMNVSTLELGDSALYLCASSLALRGPAYEQYFGPGTRLTVT.

J is TRBJ1-1 and V is TRBV5-1; weak D call: TRBD1 (6 bases). The CDR3 covers 15 residues. The germline V gene encodes CDR1 SGHRS and CDR2 YFSETQ. V was cut by 0 bases and J by 5 bases, with 14 bases left in between. CDR3: CASSLGSGAETEAFF. The CDR3 bases are TGCGCCAGCAGCTTGGGATCAGGGGCGGAGACTGAAGCTTTCTTT.

The chain links TRBV7-9 to TRBJ1-2; D is undetermined. Germline CDR1 SEHNR, CDR2 FQNEAQ (reference sequence). V was trimmed by 3 bases and J by 4 bases, leaving 12 bases between them. The CDR3 loop spans 14 amino acids. CDR3 DNA sequence: TGTGCCAGCAGCTTCGGGGAGGGTTCCTATGGCTACACCTTC. Translated, it gives CASSFGEGSYGYTF. The full variable domain, completed using reference TRBV7-9 and TRBJ1-2, is DTGVSQNPRHKITKRGQNVTFRCDPISEHNRLYWYRQTLGQGPEFLTYFQNEAQLEKSRLLSDRFSAERPKGSFSTLEIQRTEQGDSAMYLCASSFGEGSYGYTFGSGTRLTVV.

This clone has only a few counts. The rearrangement uses TRBV4-2 and TRBJ2-1; 8 bases match TRBD2. This CDR3 is 14 amino acids long. The V and J ends lost 3 bases and 2 bases, in that order; junction bases with no gene match: 0. From germline, CDR1 is LGHNA and CDR2 YNFKEQ. CDR3 region: CASSQRGAYNEQFF. Here the CDR3 DNA reads TGTGCCAGCAGCCAGCGGGGGGCCTACAATGAGCAGTTCTTC.

The chain has TRBV7-2 and TRBJ2-1; 8 bases match TRBD2. With V trimmed by 2 bases and J by 2 bases, 5 bases remained unmatched. CDR1 is SGHTA and CDR2 is FQGNSA in the germline V gene. This CDR3 is built from 16 residues. This CDR3 is CASSLIWRGAYNEQFF. The CDR3 nucleotides are TGTGCCAGCAGCTTAATTTGGCGGGGGGCCTACAATGAGCAGTTCTTC.

This rearrangement joins TRBV13 to TRBJ1-1; 9 bases are a match to TRBD1. Trimming cost V 5 bases and J 4 bases; bases outside gene matches: 11. The V gene's germline CDR1 is PRHDT and CDR2 FYEKMQ (reference sequence). CDR3 length equals 16 residues. CDR3 sequence reads: CASSEYRGRLTTEAFF. CDR3 bases: TGTGCCAGCAGCGAATACAGGGGGCGGCTGACCACTGAAGCTTTCTTT.

In the case of this clone: The junction differs from germline at one of its ends, possibly a read error. The rearrangement joins TRBV7-7 to TRBJ2-5, with D perhaps matching TRBD2 (5 bases). This CDR3 comprises 13 residues. Germline lookup yields CDR1 SSHAT and CDR2 FNYEAQ (reference sequence). CDR3 residues: CASSRTPQETQYF. The CDR3 DNA is TGTGCTAGCAGCAGGACTCCTCAAGAGACCCAGTACTTC.

The V and J genes are TRBV7-5 and TRBJ2-7; TRBD2 reflects the table's D call only, with no check against the DNA. TRBV7-5 has pseudogene status. The CDR3 loop spans 16 amino acids. For the CDR3, the DNA is TGTGCCAGAAGCTTAGTAGTCGGACTAGCGGTCTACGAGCAGTACTTC. Its translation: CARSLVVGLAVYEQYF.

The chain is built from TRBV19 and TRBJ1-6; D remains ambiguous. The CDR3 runs 15 residues. V gave up 6 bases and J gave up 3 bases, with 12 bases separating them. Germline CDR1 and CDR2: LNHDA and SQIVND (reference sequence). The CDR3: CASRQTQLYNSPLHF. The DNA of the CDR3 is TGTGCCAGTAGACAGACCCAACTCTATAATTCACCCCTCCACTTT.

The V call is TRBV6-5, the J call TRBJ2-7, with TRBD1 matching 8 bases. The CDR3 totals 15 residues. Per germline, CDR1 MNHEY and CDR2 SVGAGI. V shed 6 bases and J 4 bases; nucleotides not matched to a gene: 11. CDR3 nucleotides: TGTGCCAGCAGGGTAACCGGGACAGGCTCTTACGAGCAGTACTTC. Encoded protein: CASRVTGTGSYEQYF.

The rearrangement links TRBV6-4 to TRBJ2-1, with D uncertain. The CDR3 spans 14 residues. Per the germline V gene, CDR1 is MRHNA and CDR2 is SNTAGT. Trimming left V 4 bases short and J 0 bases short, with 7 bases between. For the CDR3, the DNA is TGTGCCAGCAGTGTAGATAGCTCCTACAATGAGCAGTTCTTC. The encoded protein is CASSVDSSYNEQFF.